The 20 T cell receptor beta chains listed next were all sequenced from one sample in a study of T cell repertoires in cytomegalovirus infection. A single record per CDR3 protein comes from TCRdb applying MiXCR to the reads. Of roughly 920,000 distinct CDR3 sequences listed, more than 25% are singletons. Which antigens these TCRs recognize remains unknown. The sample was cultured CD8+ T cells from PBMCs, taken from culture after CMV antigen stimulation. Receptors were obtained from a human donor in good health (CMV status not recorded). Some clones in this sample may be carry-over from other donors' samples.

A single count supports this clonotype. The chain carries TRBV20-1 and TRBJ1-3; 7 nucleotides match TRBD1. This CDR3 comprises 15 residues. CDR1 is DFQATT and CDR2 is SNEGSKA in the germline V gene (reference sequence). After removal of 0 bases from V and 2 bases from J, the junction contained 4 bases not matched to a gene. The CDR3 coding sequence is TGCAGTGCTAGAGATCCGGACAGGACTGGAAACACCATATATTTT. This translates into CSARDPDRTGNTIYF.

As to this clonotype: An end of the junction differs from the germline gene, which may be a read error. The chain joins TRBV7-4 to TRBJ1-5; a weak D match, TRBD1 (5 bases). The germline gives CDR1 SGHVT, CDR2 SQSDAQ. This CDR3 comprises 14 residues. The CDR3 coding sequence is TGTGTCAGCAGCCCTCAGGGAACTAATCAGCCCCAGCATTTT. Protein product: CVSSPQGTNQPQHF.

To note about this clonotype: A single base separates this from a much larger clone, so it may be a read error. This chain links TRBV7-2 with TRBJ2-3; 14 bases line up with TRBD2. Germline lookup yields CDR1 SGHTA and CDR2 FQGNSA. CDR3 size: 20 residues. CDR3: CSSNLDGLAGGYASTDTQYF. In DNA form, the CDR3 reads TGTTCCAGCAACCTCGACGGACTAGCGGGGGGTTACGCTAGCACAGATACGCAGTATTTT.

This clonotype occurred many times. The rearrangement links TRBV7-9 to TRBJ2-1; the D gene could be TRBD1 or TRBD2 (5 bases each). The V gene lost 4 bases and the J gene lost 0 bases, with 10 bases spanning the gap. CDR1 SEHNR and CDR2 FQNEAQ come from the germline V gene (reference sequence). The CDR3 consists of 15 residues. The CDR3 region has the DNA TGTGCCAGCAGCTCACCAGGGAGCTCCTACAATGAGCAGTTCTTC. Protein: CASSSPGSSYNEQFF.

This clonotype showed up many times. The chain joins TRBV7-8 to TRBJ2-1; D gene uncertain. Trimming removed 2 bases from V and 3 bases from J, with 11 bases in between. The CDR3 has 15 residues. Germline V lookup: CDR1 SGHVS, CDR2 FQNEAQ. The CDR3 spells CASSLPGVGYNEQFF. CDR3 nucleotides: TGTGCCAGCAGCTTACCCGGAGTCGGCTACAATGAGCAGTTCTTC.

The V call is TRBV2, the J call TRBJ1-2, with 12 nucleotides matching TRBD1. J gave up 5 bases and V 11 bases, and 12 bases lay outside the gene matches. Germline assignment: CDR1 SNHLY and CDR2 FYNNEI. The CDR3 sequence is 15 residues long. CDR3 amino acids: CASPGQGASGYGYTF. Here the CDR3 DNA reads TGTGCCTCACCGGGACAGGGGGCGAGTGGGTATGGCTACACCTTC.

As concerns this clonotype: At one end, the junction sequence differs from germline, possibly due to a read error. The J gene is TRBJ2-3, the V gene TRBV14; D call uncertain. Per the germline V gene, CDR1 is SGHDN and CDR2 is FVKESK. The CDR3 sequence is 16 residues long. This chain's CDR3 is CTSSQEGEYSTDTQYF. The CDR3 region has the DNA TGTACCAGCAGCCAAGAAGGAGAATATAGCACAGATACGCAGTATTTT.

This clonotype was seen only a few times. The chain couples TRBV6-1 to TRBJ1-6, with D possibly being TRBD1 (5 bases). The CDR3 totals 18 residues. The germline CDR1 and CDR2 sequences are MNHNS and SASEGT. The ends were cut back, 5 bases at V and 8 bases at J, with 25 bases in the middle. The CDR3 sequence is CASSSTHVPDTDYSPLHF. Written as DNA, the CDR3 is TGTGCCAGCAGTTCGACCCACGTTCCGGACACAGATTATTCACCCCTCCACTTT.

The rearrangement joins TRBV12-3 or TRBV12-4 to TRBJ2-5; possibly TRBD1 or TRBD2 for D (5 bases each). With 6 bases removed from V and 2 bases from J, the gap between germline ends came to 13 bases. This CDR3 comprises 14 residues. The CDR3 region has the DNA TGTGCCAGCAGCATCTCGGGGCCTCAAGAGACCCAGTACTTC. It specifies CASSISGPQETQYF.

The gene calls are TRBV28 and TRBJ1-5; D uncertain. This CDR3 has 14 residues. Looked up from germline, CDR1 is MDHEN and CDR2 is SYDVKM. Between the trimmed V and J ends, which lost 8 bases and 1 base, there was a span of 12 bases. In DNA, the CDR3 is TGTGCCAGCGTTAGGTTCAGGAGCAATCAGCCCCAGCATTTT. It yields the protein CASVRFRSNQPQHF.

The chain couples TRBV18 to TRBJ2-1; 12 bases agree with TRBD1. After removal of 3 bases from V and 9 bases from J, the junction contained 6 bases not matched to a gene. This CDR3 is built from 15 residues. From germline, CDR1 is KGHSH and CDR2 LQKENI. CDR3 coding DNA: TGTGCCAGCTCACCCCTGGGACAGGGGGCGGGTGAGCAGTTCTTC. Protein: CASSPLGQGAGEQFF.

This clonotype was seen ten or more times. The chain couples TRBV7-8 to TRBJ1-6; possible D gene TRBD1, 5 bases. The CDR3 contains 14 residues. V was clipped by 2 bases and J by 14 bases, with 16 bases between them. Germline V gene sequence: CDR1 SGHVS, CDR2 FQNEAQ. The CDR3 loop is CASSLQGEVPTLHF. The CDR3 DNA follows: TGTGCCAGCAGCTTACAGGGAGAGGTCCCAACCCTCCACTTT.

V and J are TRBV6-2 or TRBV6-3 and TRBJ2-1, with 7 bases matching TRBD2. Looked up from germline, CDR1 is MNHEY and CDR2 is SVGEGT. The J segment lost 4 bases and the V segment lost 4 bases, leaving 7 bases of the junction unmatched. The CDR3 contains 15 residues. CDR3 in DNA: TGTGCCAGCAGTTTGAGCGGGACGATTTACAATGAGCAGTTCTTC. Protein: CASSLSGTIYNEQFF.

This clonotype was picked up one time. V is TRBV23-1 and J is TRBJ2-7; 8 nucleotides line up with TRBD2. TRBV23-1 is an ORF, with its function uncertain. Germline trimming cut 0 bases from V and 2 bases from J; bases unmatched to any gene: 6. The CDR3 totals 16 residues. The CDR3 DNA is TGCGCCAGCAGTCAATCGGGGGAGCGGGGGCCCTACGAGCAGTACGTC. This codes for CASSQSGERGPYEQYV.

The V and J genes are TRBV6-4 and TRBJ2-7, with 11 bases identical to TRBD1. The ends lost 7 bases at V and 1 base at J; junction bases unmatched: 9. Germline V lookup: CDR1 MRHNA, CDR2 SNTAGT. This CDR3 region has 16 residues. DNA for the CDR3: TGTGCCAGCAAGAGGGGAGGACAGGGGGCTTCCTACGAGCAGTACGTC. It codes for CASKRGGQGASYEQYV.

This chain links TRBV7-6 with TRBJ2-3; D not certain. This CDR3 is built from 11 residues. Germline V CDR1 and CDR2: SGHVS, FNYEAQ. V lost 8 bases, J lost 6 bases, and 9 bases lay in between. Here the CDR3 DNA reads TGTGCCAGCCATTCGGGTGATACGCAGTATTTT. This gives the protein CASHSGDTQYF.

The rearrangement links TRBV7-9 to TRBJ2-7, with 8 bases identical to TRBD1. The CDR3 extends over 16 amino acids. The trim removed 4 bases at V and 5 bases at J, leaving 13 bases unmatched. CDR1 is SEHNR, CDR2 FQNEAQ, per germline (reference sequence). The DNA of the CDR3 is TGTGCCAGCAGCTCACTGGGGACAGGCTTGCCCCACGAGCAGTACTTC. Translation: CASSSLGTGLPHEQYF.

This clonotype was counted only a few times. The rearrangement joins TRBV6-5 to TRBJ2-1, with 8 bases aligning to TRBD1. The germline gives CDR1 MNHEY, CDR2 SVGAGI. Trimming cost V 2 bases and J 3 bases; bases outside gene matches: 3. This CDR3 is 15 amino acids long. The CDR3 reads CASSYEQGVYNEQFF. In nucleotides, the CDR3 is TGTGCCAGCAGTTACGAACAGGGGGTCTACAATGAGCAGTTCTTC.

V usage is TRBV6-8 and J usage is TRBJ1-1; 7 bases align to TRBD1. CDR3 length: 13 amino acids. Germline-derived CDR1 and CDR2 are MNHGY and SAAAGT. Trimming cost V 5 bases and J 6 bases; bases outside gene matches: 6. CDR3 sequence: CASSHRQGAEAFF. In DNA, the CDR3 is TGTGCCAGCAGTCATAGACAGGGCGCTGAAGCTTTCTTT.

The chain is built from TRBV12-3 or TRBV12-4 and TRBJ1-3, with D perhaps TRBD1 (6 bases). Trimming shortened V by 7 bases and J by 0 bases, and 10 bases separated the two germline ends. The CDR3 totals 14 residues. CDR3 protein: CASNGQFSGNTIYF. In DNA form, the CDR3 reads TGTGCCAGCAACGGACAGTTCTCTGGAAACACCATATATTTT.